The 28 T cell receptor beta chains below were found in one sample sequenced in a study of OX40 agonist ivuxolimab in advanced cancers. The library was generated by the immunoSEQ multiplex PCR assay. As stored in TCRdb, this immuneACCESS dataset retains in-frame rearrangements with V and J assigned. A fraction of the clones does not appear; measured against another copy, unresolved V genes explain less than half of the discrepancy, and the remainder lacks a known reason. A total of roughly 48,000 clones appear in this sample, about 86% of them only once. The top ten constitute about a tenth of the sample. The source material was CD4+ or CD8+ T cells sorted from blood, sampled in a trial of the OX40 agonist ivuxolimab. These receptors came from an adult with an advanced solid tumor such as melanoma, head and neck, liver or kidney cancer.

The CDR3 DNA reads TGTGCCAGCAGTCTACAGGGGAATGAGCAGTTCTTC. Protein product: CASSLQGNEQFF. The chain uses TRBV27 and TRBJ2-1; 7 positions match TRBD1. CDR3 length equals 12 residues. Trimming took 5 bases from V and 7 from J; bases not matched to a gene: 2. Germline V gene sequence: CDR1 MNHEY, CDR2 SMNVEV (reference sequence).

This CDR3 is CSVDLGSDTGELFF. CDR3 DNA: TGCAGCGTTGACTTAGGGTCCGACACCGGGGAGCTGTTTTTT. The gene calls are TRBV29-1 and TRBJ2-2; D is undetermined. CDR1 and CDR2 (germline): SQVTM, ANQGSEA. This CDR3 has 14 residues. Trimming pared 3 bases from V and 3 bases from J, leaving 11 bases between.

The gene calls are TRBV15 and TRBJ2-5, with D possibly being TRBD1 or TRBD2 (5 bases each). Trimming removed 3 bases at V and 2 bases at J, with 16 bases between. Germline CDR1 is LNHNV and CDR2 is YYDKDF (reference sequence). CDR3 size: 16 residues. This CDR3 reads CATSSWLGTEQETQYF. The CDR3 nucleotides read TGTGCCACCAGCAGTTGGCTGGGGACGGAGCAAGAGACCCAGTACTTC.

The chain couples TRBV4-2 to TRBJ2-3, with D maybe TRBD2 (5 bases). Trimming stripped 0 bases from V and 0 bases from J, with 7 bases between. This CDR3 is built from 15 residues. CDR1 and CDR2 from the germline V gene are LGHNA and YNFKEQ. Here the CDR3 reads CASSQERVSTDTQYF. The CDR3 region has the DNA TGTGCCAGCAGCCAAGAGCGGGTGAGCACAGATACGCAGTATTTT.

The chain carries TRBV7-8 and TRBJ1-3; no clear D. This CDR3 comprises 16 residues. V lost 6 bases and J lost 0, with 15 bases in between. Germline V gene lookup returns CDR1 SGHVS and CDR2 FQNEAQ. The CDR3 DNA reads TGTGCCAGCAGGGACTCGGCGGGGAGCTCTGGAAACACCATATATTTT. Translating it yields CASRDSAGSSGNTIYF.

The rearrangement links TRBV4-1 to TRBJ2-3; no clear D. V shed 2 bases and J shed 2 bases, with 8 bases lying between them. Per the germline V gene, CDR1 is MGHRA and CDR2 is YSYEKL. The length of the CDR3 is 14 residues. The CDR3 DNA reads TGCGCCAGCAGCCAAAACCAACTCACAGATACGCAGTATTTT. Translation gives CASSQNQLTDTQYF.

This rearrangement joins TRBV5-6 to TRBJ1-4, with D possibly TRBD1 on 5 matching bases. Germline V CDR1 and CDR2: SGHDT, YYEEEE. There are 15 residues in the CDR3. V dropped 0 bases and J dropped 5 bases, with 11 bases sitting between them. CDR3: CASSLEGRRNEKLFF. The CDR3 coding sequence is TGTGCCAGCAGCTTGGAGGGACGGAGGAATGAAAAACTGTTTTTT.

This rearrangement joins TRBV6-5 to TRBJ1-1; TRBD1 matches at 8 bases. Germline V gives CDR1 MNHEY, CDR2 SVGAGI. CDR3 length: 12 residues. J gave up 8 bases and V 5 bases, and 4 bases lay outside the gene matches. CDR3 sequence reads: CASSLGDREAFF. Here the CDR3 DNA reads TGTGCCAGCAGTCTGGGGGACAGGGAAGCTTTCTTT.

The genes are TRBV5-6 and TRBJ2-7; D call uncertain. Trimming cost V 0 bases and J 3 bases, with 10 bases left between them. Germline-derived CDR1 and CDR2 are SGHDT and YYEEEE. The length of the CDR3 is 14 residues. CDR3 nucleotides: TGTGCCAGCAGCTTGGGAACTACCTACTACGAGCAGTACTTC. Residues: CASSLGTTYYEQYF.

This clone has at least ten counts. The chain recombines TRBV4-3 with TRBJ2-2; perhaps D is TRBD1 or TRBD2 (5 bases each). Germline assignment: CDR1 LGHNA and CDR2 YSLEER. The germline V and J ends were trimmed by 1 base and 7 bases, with 22 bases remaining between them. CDR3 length: 18 residues. The CDR3 DNA is TGCGCCAGCAGCCAAGCCGACGACAGCAGGCTAGCTGGCGGGGAGCTGTTTTTT. Protein sequence: CASSQADDSRLAGGELFF.

This chain uses TRBV25-1 with TRBJ1-4; 8 bases agree with TRBD1. The trim removed 4 bases at V and 5 bases at J, leaving 9 bases unmatched. There are 16 residues in the CDR3. CDR1 is MGHDK and CDR2 is SYGVNS in the germline V gene. CDR3 region: CASSVGTGGPNEKLFF. As DNA, the CDR3 is TGTGCCAGCAGTGTCGGGACAGGAGGGCCCAATGAAAAACTGTTTTTT.

The chain uses TRBV6-5 and TRBJ1-2, with 8 positions matching TRBD1. This CDR3 region has 15 residues. CDR1 is MNHEY and CDR2 is SVGAGI in the germline V gene. V lost 5 bases to trimming and J lost 4 bases; unmatched junction nucleotides: 9. The DNA for the CDR3 is TGTGCCAGCAGTGCTGACAGGGGCGAGCTCTATGGCTACACCTTC. Protein sequence: CASSADRGELYGYTF.

This chain links TRBV9 with TRBJ2-7, with 7 positions matching TRBD1. The germline CDR1 and CDR2 sequences are SGDLS and YYNGEE. The CDR3 extends over 16 amino acids. J was trimmed by 2 bases and V by 3 bases; bases with no gene match: 11. The chain's CDR3 is CASSASLGTEAYEQYF. The CDR3 coding sequence is TGTGCCAGCAGCGCCAGCCTCGGGACAGAGGCCTACGAGCAGTACTTC.

Details on this clone: This specimen includes other DNA sequences encoding the same CDR3. V and J are TRBV6-5 and TRBJ2-1; 7 bases map to TRBD2. Germline values: CDR1 MNHEY, CDR2 SVGAGI. The CDR3 loop spans 13 amino acids. With V trimmed by 2 bases and J by 7 bases, 2 bases remained unmatched. The CDR3 DNA sequence: TGTGCCAGCAGTTACGGGGAGGGGAATGAGCAGTTCTTC. Protein: CASSYGEGNEQFF.

The chain joins TRBV7-6 to TRBJ2-7; TRBD1 matches at 7 bases. Trimming cost V 5 bases and J 2 bases; bases outside gene matches: 3. This CDR3 contains 13 residues. Germline CDR1 SGHVS, CDR2 FNYEAQ. CDR3 in DNA: TGTGCCAGCAGCCGTGGACAGGCCTACGAGCAGTACTTC. Its translation: CASSRGQAYEQYF.

This sequence joins TRBV27 and TRBJ2-3; D not certain. Germline V CDR1 and CDR2: MNHEY, SMNVEV (reference sequence). Trimming left V 3 bases short and J 6 bases short, with 19 bases between. The length of the CDR3 is 16 residues. The CDR3 is CASSFSILPRWDTQYF. DNA for the CDR3: TGTGCCAGCAGTTTCTCAATTCTCCCACGGTGGGATACGCAGTATTTT.

This sequence joins TRBV27 and TRBJ2-3; D gene unclear. The CDR3 extends over 13 amino acids. Germline V gene sequence: CDR1 MNHEY, CDR2 SMNVEV (reference sequence). Trimming removed 3 bases from V and 4 bases from J, with 8 bases in between. The CDR3: CASSLDGADTQYF. CDR3 DNA: TGTGCCAGCAGTTTGGACGGTGCAGATACGCAGTATTTT.

The chain employs TRBV7-3 and TRBJ2-5; 7 bases map to TRBD2. Germline CDR1 reads SGHTA; CDR2 reads FQGTGA. V lost 1 base and J lost 1; bases outside the gene matches: 6. This CDR3 spans 16 amino acids. DNA of the CDR3: TGTGCCAGCAGCTTAAACAGCGGGGAAAGCCAAGAGACCCAGTACTTC. It translates to CASSLNSGESQETQYF.

The genes are TRBV4-3 and TRBJ2-7; D perhaps matches TRBD1 (6 bases). The CDR3 is 13 amino acids. V dropped 2 bases and J dropped 3 bases, with 8 bases sitting between them. CDR1 and CDR2 (germline): LGHNA, YSLEER. CDR3 bases: TGCGCCAGCAGCCAATCGGACAGCTACGAGCAGTACTTC. It translates to CASSQSDSYEQYF.

The chain is built from TRBV27 and TRBJ2-5; the match to TRBD2 covers 8 bases. Germline V CDR1 and CDR2: MNHEY, SMNVEV (reference sequence). The CDR3 is 16 amino acids. Unmatched junction bases numbered 9, after V lost 5 bases and J lost 1 base. The CDR3 region is CASSLDFSGVQETQYF. The CDR3 region has the DNA TGTGCCAGCAGTCTCGACTTTAGCGGGGTCCAAGAGACCCAGTACTTC.

The chain recombines TRBV5-5 with TRBJ1-5; unclear D gene. Germline V gene lookup returns CDR1 SGHKS and CDR2 YYEKEE (reference sequence). The length of the CDR3 is 14 residues. Trimming stripped 2 bases from V and 5 bases from J, with 11 bases between. CDR3 sequence reads: CASSFPGPDQPQHF. The CDR3 coding sequence is TGTGCCAGCAGCTTCCCCGGGCCGGATCAGCCCCAGCATTTT.

The gene calls are TRBV9 and TRBJ2-1; 11 nucleotides align to TRBD1. Germline CDR1 and CDR2: SGDLS and YYNGEE. This CDR3 has 18 amino acids. J lost 3 bases, V lost 0 bases, and 8 bases had no gene match. The CDR3 reads CASSVVGQGAVGYNEQFF. DNA for the CDR3: TGTGCCAGCAGCGTAGTCGGACAGGGGGCTGTGGGCTACAATGAGCAGTTCTTC.

The genes are TRBV27 and TRBJ1-5, with D possibly matching TRBD1 (5 bases). Deletions cut 6 bases from V and 4 bases from J, with 10 bases between. The germline CDR1 and CDR2 sequences are MNHEY and SMNVEV (reference sequence). The length of the CDR3 is 13 residues. In DNA, the CDR3 is TGTGCCAGCAGGGGGCCTGAAAATCAGCCCCAGCATTTT. Its translation: CASRGPENQPQHF.

This clone was found once. V is TRBV11-1 and J is TRBJ2-6; D possibly uses TRBD1 or TRBD2 (6 bases each). V was trimmed by 5 bases and J by 6 bases, leaving 23 bases between them. The CDR3 totals 18 residues. Germline V CDR1 and CDR2: SGHAT, FQDESV (reference sequence). CDR3 residues: CASSGGRGLHIAANVLTF. Here the CDR3 DNA reads TGTGCCAGCAGCGGGGGGCGGGGTCTTCACATCGCGGCCAACGTCCTGACTTTC.

The chain links TRBV5-6 to TRBJ2-5, with 7 nucleotides matching TRBD1. The closer fit of TRBJ2-7 to the DNA end suggests the J call may be wrong. This CDR3 is built from 14 residues. CDR1 and CDR2 from the germline V gene are SGHDT and YYEEEE. The CDR3 spells CASGRDSTNYEQYF. The CDR3 nucleotides are TGTGCCAGCGGCAGGGACAGTACAAACTACGAGCAGTACTTC.

V gene TRBV19 combines with J gene TRBJ2-1, with a possible D match to TRBD2 (5 bases). Trimming stripped 5 bases from V and 7 bases from J, with 15 bases between. The CDR3 covers 14 residues. Per the germline V gene, CDR1 is LNHDA and CDR2 is SQIVND (reference sequence). The CDR3 DNA reads TGTGCCAGTAGTTACGGAAGGGAGACTAATGAGCAGTTCTTC. Its translation: CASSYGRETNEQFF. Based on the CDR3 plus reference TRBV19 and TRBJ2-1, the full variable domain is DGGITQSPKYLFRKEGQNVTLSCEQNLNHDAMYWYRQDPGQGLRLIYYSQIVNDFQKGDIAEGYSVSREKKESFPLTVTSAQKNPTAFYLCASSYGRETNEQFFGPGTRLTVL.

This chain links TRBV7-9 with TRBJ2-3; 8 positions agree with TRBD2. From germline, CDR1 is SEHNR and CDR2 FQNEAQ (reference sequence). V lost 3 bases and J lost 0; bases outside the gene matches: 2. The CDR3 has 15 residues. The chain's CDR3 is CASSFSGDSTDTQYF. CDR3 DNA sequence: TGTGCCAGCAGCTTTAGCGGGGACAGCACAGATACGCAGTATTTT.

V usage is TRBV4-2 and J usage is TRBJ2-7; a possible D gene is TRBD1 (6 bases). V lost 3 bases and J 2 bases, leaving 8 bases between the germline ends. Germline V gene data show CDR1 as LGHNA and CDR2 as YNFKEQ. This CDR3 has 13 residues. The CDR3, as DNA: TGTGCCAGCAGCCATAGGGACACCTACGAGCAGTACTTC. Translation gives CASSHRDTYEQYF.